What follows are 23 T cell receptor beta chains derived from one specimen sequenced in a study of identical twins (dated by TCRdb to the mid-2010s). Library prep was done by 5' RACE. TCRdb shows the sequencer as Illumina HiSeq 2000. TCRdb reanalyzed the raw reads on its own, using fastp at Q25 for trimming and MiXCR for clone calling, and kept in-frame beta chains. Rows with one shared CDR3 protein collapse into an entry with the most common genes and DNA. Within this sample are 250,000 or so distinct CDR3 sequences, with about 8.3% of them counted one time only. The ten largest clones add up to 3% of the sample. These data also formed part of another study, on yellow fever vaccine responses in identical twins.

Sequencing was carried out using CD8+ T cells sorted from blood. The receptors were sampled from a woman aged 18-29 years in good health.

There are many counts of this clonotype. This CDR3 is CASSQDLGLAGDAHNEQFF. The CDR3 nucleotides are TGCGCCAGCAGCCAAGACCTGGGACTAGCGGGAGATGCGCACAATGAGCAGTTCTTC. The genes are TRBV4-1 and TRBJ2-1; TRBD2 agrees at 14 bases. Germline lookup yields CDR1 MGHRA and CDR2 YSYEKL. V gave up 0 bases and J gave up 5 bases; unmatched junction bases: 9. The CDR3 has 19 residues.

This clonotype has just a few counts. The V gene is TRBV9, the J gene TRBJ2-1; D possibly matches TRBD1 or TRBD2 (6 bases each). Germline V gene sequence: CDR1 SGDLS, CDR2 YYNGEE. Between the trimmed V and J ends, which lost 4 bases and 8 bases, there was a span of 13 bases. CDR3 size: 13 residues. CDR3 sequence reads: CASSRSGGHEQFF. The CDR3 DNA reads TGTGCCAGCAGCCGAAGTGGGGGGCATGAGCAGTTCTTC.

The sample holds a few counts of this clonotype. The chain recombines TRBV20-1 with TRBJ2-5, with TRBD1 matching over 11 bases. CDR3 length: 14 amino acids. V lost 6 bases, J lost 5 bases, and 8 bases stayed unmatched. Germline loops: CDR1 DFQATT, CDR2 SNEGSKA (reference sequence). Here the CDR3 DNA reads TGCAGTGCCCTTGGACAGGGGGCGATGGAGACCCAGTACTTC. It translates to CSALGQGAMETQYF.

A word on this clonotype: This may be a read error, as it is one base from a much larger clone. A read error is likely, as this CDR3 ends without the conserved phenylalanine or tryptophan. This chain joins TRBV6-2 or TRBV6-3 and TRBJ2-3; maybe TRBD2 (5 bases). V was shortened by 9 bases and J by 4 bases, with 17 bases between the two germline ends. The CDR3 has 14 residues. Germline assignment: CDR1 MNHEY and CDR2 SVGEGT. The CDR3 here is CASNYGAASDTQYL. As DNA, the CDR3 is TGTGCCAGTAACTACGGAGCGGCTTCAGATACGCAGTATTTA.

In its sample, this clonotype was seen a few times. The chain carries TRBV7-9 and TRBJ2-1; TRBD2 aligns across 7 bases. Germline CDR1 SEHNR, CDR2 FQNEAQ (reference sequence). The ends lost 0 bases at V and 7 bases at J; junction bases unmatched: 3. The CDR3 totals 14 residues. This chain's CDR3 is CASSLALAPNEQFF. The DNA of the CDR3 is TGTGCCAGCAGCTTAGCACTAGCGCCGAATGAGCAGTTCTTC.

This clonotype was detected only a few times. The J gene is TRBJ2-7, the V gene TRBV27; the D is unclear. The CDR3 totals 14 residues. The V end was cut by 3 bases, the J end by 3 bases, with 12 bases between. The germline CDR1 and CDR2 sequences are MNHEY and SMNVEV (reference sequence). This CDR3 reads CASSFPRPFYEQYF. As DNA, the CDR3 is TGTGCCAGCAGTTTTCCCAGACCCTTCTACGAGCAGTACTTC.

This clonotype showed up many times. The chain carries TRBV12-3 or TRBV12-4 and TRBJ2-3; D unclear. CDR3 size: 14 residues. V was trimmed by 0 bases and J by 1 base, leaving 5 bases between them. The CDR3 nucleotides are TGTGCCAGCAGTTTAGCTCTTCGCACAGATACGCAGTATTTT. It encodes CASSLALRTDTQYF.

This chain connects TRBV7-6 to TRBJ2-1; TRBD2 matches 7 bases. Germline V gene lookup returns CDR1 SGHVS and CDR2 FNYEAQ. The CDR3 extends over 15 amino acids. Trimming removed 3 bases from V and 6 bases from J; junction bases left unmatched: 8. The CDR3 here is CASSLGGPTANEQFF. As DNA, the CDR3 is TGTGCCAGCAGCTTGGGAGGGCCAACGGCCAATGAGCAGTTCTTC. The variable domain in full, with the rest retrieved from reference TRBV7-6 and TRBJ2-1, is GAGVSQSPRYKVTKRGQDVALRCDPISGHVSLYWYRQALGQGPEFLTYFNYEAQQDKSGLPNDRFSAERPEGSISTLTIQRTEQRDSAMYRCASSLGGPTANEQFFGPGTRLTVL.

This clonotype was seen more than once but under ten times. This chain connects TRBV11-2 to TRBJ2-1; 8 bases are shared with TRBD2. With V trimmed by 4 bases and J by 8 bases, 10 bases remained unmatched. This CDR3 is built from 15 residues. CDR1 is SGHAT and CDR2 is FQNNGV in the germline V gene. The CDR3 DNA reads as TGTGCCAGCAGCTCCCCCCGAGCGGGAGAGGATGAGCAGTTCTTC. This codes for CASSSPRAGEDEQFF.

This clonotype was observed many times. V and J are TRBV7-6 and TRBJ2-7; 8 bases align to TRBD1. J gave up 5 bases and V 2 bases, and 11 bases lay outside the gene matches. The CDR3 has 16 amino acids. CDR1 and CDR2 (germline): SGHVS, FNYEAQ. CDR3 coding DNA: TGTGCCAGCAGCTTAAGAGTGGACAGGGAGCCCCACGAGCAGTACTTC. As protein: CASSLRVDREPHEQYF.

This clonotype was detected many times. The chain couples TRBV27 to TRBJ2-3; TRBD2 matches 8 bases. This CDR3 has 13 residues. The V gene's germline CDR1 is MNHEY and CDR2 SMNVEV (reference sequence). The V and J ends lost 6 bases and 6 bases, in that order; junction bases with no gene match: 5. The CDR3 reads CASSPGGPDTQYF. CDR3 DNA sequence: TGTGCCAGCAGCCCGGGGGGGCCGGATACGCAGTATTTT.

This clonotype turned up a few times. The J gene is TRBJ1-5, the V gene TRBV7-8; no clear D. Germline CDR1 SGHVS, CDR2 FQNEAQ. This CDR3 region has 15 residues. V was cut by 1 base and J by 7 bases, with 14 bases left in between. The chain's CDR3 is CASSLDFDAFQPQHF. As DNA, the CDR3 is TGTGCCAGCAGCTTAGATTTCGACGCATTCCAGCCCCAGCATTTT.

This clonotype was observed many times. This chain joins TRBV25-1 and TRBJ2-3, with D unclear. The germline V and J ends were trimmed by 7 bases and 6 bases, with 8 bases remaining between them. Germline V lookup: CDR1 MGHDK, CDR2 SYGVNS. The CDR3 sequence is 11 residues long. The CDR3 protein is CASTLGDTQYF. CDR3 DNA: TGTGCCAGCACGCTGGGTGATACGCAGTATTTT.

This rearrangement joins TRBV5-1 to TRBJ2-1, with a tentative D call TRBD2 (6 bases). Trimming stripped 0 bases from V and 1 base from J, with 11 bases between. The CDR3 runs 16 residues. The germline V gene has CDR1 SGHRS and CDR2 YFSETQ. CDR3 sequence: CASSLVGGESYNEQFF. CDR3 DNA sequence: TGCGCCAGCAGCTTGGTGGGCGGGGAGTCCTACAATGAGCAGTTCTTC.

This clonotype was detected many times. In DNA, the CDR3 is TGTGCCAGCTTCTCCGGGACTAGCGGGAAGGACGAGCAGTACTTC. Translated: CASFSGTSGKDEQYF. The chain carries TRBV7-9 and TRBJ2-7; 13 bases are a match to TRBD2. Germline CDR1 SEHNR, CDR2 FQNEAQ (reference sequence). Trimming at V came to 8 bases and at J to 5 bases, leaving 9 bases not matched to a gene. The CDR3 extends over 15 amino acids.

The rearrangement links TRBV7-2 to TRBJ2-7; D not resolved. Per the germline V gene, CDR1 is SGHTA and CDR2 is FQGNSA. V was pared by 2 bases and J by 3 bases, with 17 bases between. The CDR3 consists of 16 residues. CDR3 nucleotide sequence: TGTGCCAGCAGCTTAACGGGTTCTAGATCTGACTACGAGCAGTACTTC. The encoded protein is CASSLTGSRSDYEQYF. Full variable domain (missing parts from reference TRBV7-2 and TRBJ2-7): GAGVSQSPSNKVTEKGKDVELRCDPISGHTALYWYRQSLGQGLEFLIYFQGNSAPDKSGLPSDRFSAERTGGSVSTLTIQRTQQEDSAVYLCASSLTGSRSDYEQYFGPGTRLTVT.

This clonotype has a count of ten or more. This chain links TRBV10-3 with TRBJ2-1, with D possibly being TRBD1 (5 bases). This CDR3 comprises 16 residues. V was pared by 6 bases and J by 6 bases, with 21 bases between. CDR1 ENHRY and CDR2 SYGVKD come from the germline V gene. The CDR3 nucleotides are TGTGCCATCAGAGCTCAGGGATTACATCAGGGCAATGAGCAGTTCTTC. Translated, it gives CAIRAQGLHQGNEQFF.

V usage is TRBV5-6 and J usage is TRBJ2-7; TRBD2 is a possible D gene (7 bases). Germline loops: CDR1 SGHDT, CDR2 YYEEEE. This CDR3 comprises 17 residues. Trimming removed 3 bases at V and 3 bases at J, with 22 bases between. The CDR3 sequence is CASSSFGSGGGFYEQYF. As DNA, the CDR3 is TGTGCCAGCAGCTCCTTCGGGTCGGGGGGCGGTTTCTACGAGCAGTACTTC.

This clonotype came up many times. This sequence joins TRBV12-3 or TRBV12-4 and TRBJ2-7; D is undetermined. Trimming left V 2 bases short and J 6 bases short, with 5 bases between. The CDR3 extends over 11 amino acids. CDR3 residues: CASSLLGEQYF. DNA for the CDR3: TGTGCCAGCAGTTTACTCGGCGAGCAGTACTTC.

The table lists this clonotype with many counts. J is TRBJ2-5 and V is TRBV29-1; 9 bases map to TRBD2. V gave up 6 bases and J gave up 5 bases; unmatched junction bases: 19. CDR1 is SQVTM and CDR2 is ANQGSEA in the germline V gene. The CDR3 runs to 17 residues. The CDR3 loop reads CSVGGPSGVGATETQYF. The DNA for the CDR3 is TGCAGCGTAGGAGGCCCTAGCGGGGTCGGGGCAACGGAGACCCAGTACTTC. The variable domain in full, completed from reference TRBV29-1 and TRBJ2-5, reads SAVISQKPSRDICQRGTSLTIQCQVDSQVTMMFWYRQQPGQSLTLIATANQGSEATYESGFVIDKFPISRPNLTFSTLTVSNMSPEDSSIYLCSVGGPSGVGATETQYFGPGTRLLVL.

This clonotype was recorded a few times. The chain combines TRBV5-1 with TRBJ2-3; possibly TRBD1 or TRBD2 for D (5 bases each). V gave up 5 bases and J gave up 2 bases, with 18 bases separating them. Germline-derived CDR1 and CDR2 are SGHRS and YFSETQ. This CDR3 is 16 amino acids long. CDR3 sequence reads: CASSSTGTLPTDTQYF. Written as DNA, the CDR3 is TGCGCCAGCAGTTCGACCGGGACGCTCCCCACAGATACGCAGTATTTT.

This clonotype was observed at least ten times. The V call is TRBV4-3, the J call TRBJ2-1; the match to TRBD1 covers 9 bases. V lost 1 base, J lost 8 bases, and 15 bases stayed unmatched. Germline V lookup: CDR1 LGHNA, CDR2 YSLEER. The CDR3 length is 18 residues. CDR3 nucleotide sequence: TGCGCCAGCAGCCAAGGAAACGCTCGGGACAGGGATTGGGATGAGCAGTTCTTC. Translating gives CASSQGNARDRDWDEQFF.

This clonotype was picked up many times. This chain connects TRBV20-1 to TRBJ2-1, with TRBD1 matching 10 bases. The CDR3 is 16 residues long. With 0 bases clipped from V and 3 bases from J, the junction kept 5 bases outside the gene matches. Germline CDR1 is DFQATT and CDR2 is SNEGSKA (reference sequence). DNA of the CDR3: TGCAGTGCTAGAGATGTGACAGGGGGCGACTACAATGAGCAGTTCTTC. Its protein is CSARDVTGGDYNEQFF.